This TCR beta chain is from a study of neurological immune-mediated disorders. Findings of the study overall: The absence of shared CDR3 amino acid sequences among expanded clones across subjects suggests private repertoires in all groups.

CDR1 SNHLY and CDR2 FYNNEI come from the germline V gene. Trimming took off 9 bases at V and 4 bases at J, with 12 bases between the two ends. The length of the CDR3 is 12 residues. The unsorted libraries were produced from 2 million PBMCs held at -80 C. From 15-18 subjects, each sequencing run yielded over 180 million TCR-beta sequences. One entry per CDR3 protein, called by TCRdb with MiXCR from the 5' RACE reads. In the table there are about 36,000 distinct CDR3 sequences, under 13% of which are singletons. This clonotype was seen at least ten times. Its antigen is undetermined. The sequenced material came from PBMCs. This TCR was sampled from a woman aged 25 to 39 with HTLV-1-associated myelopathy (HAM/TSP). The V and J genes are TRBV2 and TRBJ1-2, with D unclear. CDR3 residues: CASCVAGYGYTF. CDR3 DNA: TGTGCCAGTTGTGTGGCGGGCTATGGCTACACCTTC.